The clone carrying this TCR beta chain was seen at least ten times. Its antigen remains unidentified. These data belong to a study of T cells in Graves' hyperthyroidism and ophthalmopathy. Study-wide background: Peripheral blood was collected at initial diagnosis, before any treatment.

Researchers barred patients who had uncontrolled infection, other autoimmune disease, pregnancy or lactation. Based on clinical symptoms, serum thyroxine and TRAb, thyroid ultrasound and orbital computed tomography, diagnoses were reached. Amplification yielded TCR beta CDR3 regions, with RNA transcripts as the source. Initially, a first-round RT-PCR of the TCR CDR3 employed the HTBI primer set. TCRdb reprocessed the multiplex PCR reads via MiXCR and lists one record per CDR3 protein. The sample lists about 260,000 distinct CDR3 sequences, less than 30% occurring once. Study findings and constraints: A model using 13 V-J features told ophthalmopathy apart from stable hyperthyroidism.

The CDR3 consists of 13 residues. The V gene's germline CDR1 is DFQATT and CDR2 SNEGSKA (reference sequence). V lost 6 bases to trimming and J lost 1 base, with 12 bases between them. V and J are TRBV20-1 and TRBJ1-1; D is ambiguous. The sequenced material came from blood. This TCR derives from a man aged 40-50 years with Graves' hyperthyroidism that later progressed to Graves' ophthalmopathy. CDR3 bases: TGCAGTGCCCCAAGATCCCAGAACACTGAAGCTTTCTTT. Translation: CSAPRSQNTEAFF.